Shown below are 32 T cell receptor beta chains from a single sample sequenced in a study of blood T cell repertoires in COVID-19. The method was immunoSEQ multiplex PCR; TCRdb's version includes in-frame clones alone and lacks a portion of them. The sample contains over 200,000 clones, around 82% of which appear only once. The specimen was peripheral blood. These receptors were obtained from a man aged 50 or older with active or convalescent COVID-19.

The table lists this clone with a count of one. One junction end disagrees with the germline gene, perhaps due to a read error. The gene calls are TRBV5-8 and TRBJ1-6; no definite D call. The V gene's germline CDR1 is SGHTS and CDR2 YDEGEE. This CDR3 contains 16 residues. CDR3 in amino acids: CASSQPVRSDNSPLHF. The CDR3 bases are TGTGCCAGCAGCCAACCAGTCCGCTCCGATAATTCACCCCTCCACTTT. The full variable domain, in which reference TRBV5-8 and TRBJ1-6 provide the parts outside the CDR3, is EAGVTQSPTHLIKTRGQQATLRCSPISGHTSVYWYQQALGLGLQFLLWYDEGEERNRGNFPPRFSGRQFPNYSSELNVNALELEDSALYLCASSQPVRSDNSPLHFGNGTRLTVT.

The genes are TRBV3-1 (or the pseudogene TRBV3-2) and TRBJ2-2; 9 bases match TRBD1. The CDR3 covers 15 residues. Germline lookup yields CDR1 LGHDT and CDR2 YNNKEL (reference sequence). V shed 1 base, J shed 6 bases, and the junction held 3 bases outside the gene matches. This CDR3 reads CASSQVQGAPGELFF. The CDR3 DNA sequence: TGTGCCAGCAGCCAAGTACAGGGGGCCCCCGGGGAGCTGTTTTTT.

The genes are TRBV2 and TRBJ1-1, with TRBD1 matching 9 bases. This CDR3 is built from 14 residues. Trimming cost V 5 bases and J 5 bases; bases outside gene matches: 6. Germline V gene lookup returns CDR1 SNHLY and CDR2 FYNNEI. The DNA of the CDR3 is TGTGCCAGCAGTTCCAGGACAGGGGAGACTGAAGCTTTCTTT. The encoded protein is CASSSRTGETEAFF. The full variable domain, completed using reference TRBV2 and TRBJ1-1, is EPEVTQTPSHQVTQMGQEVILRCVPISNHLYFYWYRQILGQKVEFLVSFYNNEISEKSEIFDDQFSVERPDGSNFTLKIRSTKLEDSAMYFCASSSRTGETEAFFGQGTRLTVV.

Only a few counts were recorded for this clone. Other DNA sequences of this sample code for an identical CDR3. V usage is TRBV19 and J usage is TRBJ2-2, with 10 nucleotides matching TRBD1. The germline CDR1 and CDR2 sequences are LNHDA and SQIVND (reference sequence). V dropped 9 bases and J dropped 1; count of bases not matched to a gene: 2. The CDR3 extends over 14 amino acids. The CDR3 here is CASRDRGNTGELFF. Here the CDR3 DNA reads TGTGCCAGCCGGGACAGGGGGAACACCGGGGAGCTGTTTTTT.

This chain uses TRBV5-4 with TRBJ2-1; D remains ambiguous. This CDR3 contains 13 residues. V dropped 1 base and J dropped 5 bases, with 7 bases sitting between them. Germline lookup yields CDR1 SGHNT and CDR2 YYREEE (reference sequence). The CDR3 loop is CASSLTRDNEQFF. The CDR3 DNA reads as TGTGCCAGCAGCTTGACTCGCGACAATGAGCAGTTCTTC.

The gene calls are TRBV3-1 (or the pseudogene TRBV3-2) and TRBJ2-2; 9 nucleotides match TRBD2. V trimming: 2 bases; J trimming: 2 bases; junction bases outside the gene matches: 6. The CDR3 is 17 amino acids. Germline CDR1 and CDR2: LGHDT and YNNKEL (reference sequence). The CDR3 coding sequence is TGTGCCAGCAGCCAATGGGTAGCGGGGGCAAACACCGGGGAGCTGTTTTTT. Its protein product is CASSQWVAGANTGELFF.

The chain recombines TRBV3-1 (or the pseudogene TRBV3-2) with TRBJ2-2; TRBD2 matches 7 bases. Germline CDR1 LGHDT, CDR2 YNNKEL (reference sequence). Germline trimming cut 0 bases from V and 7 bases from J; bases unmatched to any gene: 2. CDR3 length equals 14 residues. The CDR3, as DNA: TGTGCCAGCAGCCAAGATAGCGGGCACGGGGAGCTGTTTTTT. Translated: CASSQDSGHGELFF.

The CDR3 DNA reads TGCGCCAGCACCGAAGGGGGGGGCGATGAAAAACTGTTTTTT. Residues: CASTEGGGDEKLFF. This chain joins TRBV10-2 and TRBJ1-4; a possible D gene is TRBD1 (6 bases). The V end was cut by 7 bases, the J end by 6 bases, with 15 bases between. This CDR3 has 14 residues. The V gene's germline CDR1 is WSHSY and CDR2 SAAADI.

This CDR3 is CASREQGATTEAFF. The CDR3 DNA follows: TGTGCCAGCAGGGAACAGGGGGCGACCACTGAAGCTTTCTTT. This chain connects TRBV2 to TRBJ1-1; the match to TRBD1 covers 9 bases. The V segment lost 6 bases and the J segment 4 bases; nucleotides outside the gene matches: 6. The CDR3 is 14 amino acids. The germline CDR1 and CDR2 sequences are SNHLY and FYNNEI.

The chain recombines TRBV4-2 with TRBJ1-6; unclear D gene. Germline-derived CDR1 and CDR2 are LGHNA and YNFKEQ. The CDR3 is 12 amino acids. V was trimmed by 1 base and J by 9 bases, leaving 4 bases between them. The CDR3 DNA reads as TGTGCCAGCAGCCAAGCTTCTTCACCCCTCCACTTT. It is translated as CASSQASSPLHF.

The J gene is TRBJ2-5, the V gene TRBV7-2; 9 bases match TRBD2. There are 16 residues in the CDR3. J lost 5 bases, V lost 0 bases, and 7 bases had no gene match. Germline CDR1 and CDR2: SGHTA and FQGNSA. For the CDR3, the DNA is TGTGCCAGCAGCTTAGCGGTAGCGGGGGCCCGGGAGACCCAGTACTTC. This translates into CASSLAVAGARETQYF.

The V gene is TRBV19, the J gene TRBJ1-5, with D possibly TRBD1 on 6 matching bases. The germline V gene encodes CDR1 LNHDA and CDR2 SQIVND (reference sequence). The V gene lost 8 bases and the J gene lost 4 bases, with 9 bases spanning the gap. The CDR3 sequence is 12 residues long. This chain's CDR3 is CASGQLNQPQHF. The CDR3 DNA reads TGTGCCAGTGGACAGTTAAATCAGCCCCAGCATTTT.

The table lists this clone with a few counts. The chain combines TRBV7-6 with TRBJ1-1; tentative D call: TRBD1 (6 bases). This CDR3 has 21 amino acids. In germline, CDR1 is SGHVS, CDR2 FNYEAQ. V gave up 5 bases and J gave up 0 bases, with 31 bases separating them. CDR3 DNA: TGTGCCAGCAGCCCTCCTAGTCCGGGACACAGGAGTAGCCTCTTGAACACTGAAGCTTTCTTT. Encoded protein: CASSPPSPGHRSSLLNTEAFF.

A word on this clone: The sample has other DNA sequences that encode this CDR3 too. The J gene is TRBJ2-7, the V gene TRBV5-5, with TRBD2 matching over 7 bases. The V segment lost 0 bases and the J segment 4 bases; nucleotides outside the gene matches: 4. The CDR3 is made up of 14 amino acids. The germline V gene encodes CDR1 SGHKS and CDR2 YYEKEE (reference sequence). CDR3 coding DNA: TGTGCCAGCAGCTTGGCGGGGGGTGGGTACGAGCAGTACTTC. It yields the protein CASSLAGGGYEQYF.

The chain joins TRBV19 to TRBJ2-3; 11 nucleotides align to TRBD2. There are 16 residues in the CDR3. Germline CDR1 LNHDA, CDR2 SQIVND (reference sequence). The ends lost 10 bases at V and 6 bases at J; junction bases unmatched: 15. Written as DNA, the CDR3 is TGTGCCACCCAATTTAGCGGGGGGGGCAGGATGGATACGCAGTATTTT. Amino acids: CATQFSGGGRMDTQYF.

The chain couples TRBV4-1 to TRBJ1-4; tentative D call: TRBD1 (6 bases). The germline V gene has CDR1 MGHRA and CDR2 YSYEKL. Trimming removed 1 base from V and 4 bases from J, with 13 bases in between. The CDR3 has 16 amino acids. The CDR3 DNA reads TGCGCCAGCAGCCAAGCCGGGACAATGGTTAATGAAAAACTGTTTTTT. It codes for CASSQAGTMVNEKLFF.

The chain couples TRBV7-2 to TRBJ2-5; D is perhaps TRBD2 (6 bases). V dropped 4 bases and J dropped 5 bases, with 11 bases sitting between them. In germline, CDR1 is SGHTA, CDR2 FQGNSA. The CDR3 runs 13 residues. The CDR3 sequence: CASSSVRGETQYF. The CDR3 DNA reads TGTGCCAGCAGCTCAGTCCGGGGGGAGACCCAGTACTTC.

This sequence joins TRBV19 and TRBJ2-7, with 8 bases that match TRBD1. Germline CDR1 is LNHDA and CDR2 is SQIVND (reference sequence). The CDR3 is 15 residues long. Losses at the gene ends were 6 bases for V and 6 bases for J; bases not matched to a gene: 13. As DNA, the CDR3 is TGTGCCAGTAGCGCGGATAGGACAGGGTTGGGCGAGCAGTACTTC. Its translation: CASSADRTGLGEQYF.

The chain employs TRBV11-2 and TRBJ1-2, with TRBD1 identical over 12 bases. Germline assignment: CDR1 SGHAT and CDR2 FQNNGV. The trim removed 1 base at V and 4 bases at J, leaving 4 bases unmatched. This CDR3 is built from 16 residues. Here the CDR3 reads CASSLVGTGGGYGYTF. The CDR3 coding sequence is TGTGCCAGCAGCTTAGTCGGGACAGGGGGCGGCTATGGCTACACCTTC.

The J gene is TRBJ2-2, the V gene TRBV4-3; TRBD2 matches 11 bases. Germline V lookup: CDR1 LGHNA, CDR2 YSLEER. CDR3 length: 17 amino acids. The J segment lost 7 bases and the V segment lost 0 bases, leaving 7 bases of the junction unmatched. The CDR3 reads CASSQELLAGVGGELFF. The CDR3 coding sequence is TGCGCCAGCAGCCAAGAGTTACTAGCGGGGGTCGGCGGGGAGCTGTTTTTT.

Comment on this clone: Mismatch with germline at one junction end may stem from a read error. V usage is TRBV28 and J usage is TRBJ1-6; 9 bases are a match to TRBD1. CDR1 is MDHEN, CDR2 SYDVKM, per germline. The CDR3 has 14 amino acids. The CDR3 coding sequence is TGTGTCAGCAGTATGACAGGGGGGCATTCACCCCTCCACTTT. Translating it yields CVSSMTGGHSPLHF.

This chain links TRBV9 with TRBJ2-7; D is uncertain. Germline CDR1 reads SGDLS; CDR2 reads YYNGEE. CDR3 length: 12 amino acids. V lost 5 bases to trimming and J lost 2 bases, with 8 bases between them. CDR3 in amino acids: CASSPGPYEQYF. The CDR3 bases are TGTGCCAGCAGTCCGGGTCCCTACGAGCAGTACTTC.

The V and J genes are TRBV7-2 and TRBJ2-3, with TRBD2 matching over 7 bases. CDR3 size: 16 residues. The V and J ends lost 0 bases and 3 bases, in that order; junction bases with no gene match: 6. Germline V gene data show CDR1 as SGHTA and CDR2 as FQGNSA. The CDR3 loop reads CASSLAVAGVTDTQYF. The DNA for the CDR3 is TGTGCCAGCAGCTTAGCTGTTGCGGGGGTAACAGATACGCAGTATTTT.

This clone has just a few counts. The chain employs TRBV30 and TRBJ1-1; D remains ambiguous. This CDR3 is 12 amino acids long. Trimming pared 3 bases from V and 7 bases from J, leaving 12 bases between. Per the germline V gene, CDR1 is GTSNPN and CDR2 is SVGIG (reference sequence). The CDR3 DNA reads TGTGCCTGGAGAGTCGAGGTTAGTGAAGCTTTCTTT. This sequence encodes CAWRVEVSEAFF.

CDR3 sequence reads: CASTHTSQETQYF. The CDR3 DNA follows: TGTGCCAGTACCCACACATCCCAGGAGACCCAGTACTTC. The chain links TRBV19 to TRBJ2-5; D gene ambiguous. The V gene lost 7 bases and the J gene lost 5 bases, with 14 bases spanning the gap. This CDR3 spans 13 amino acids. The germline gives CDR1 LNHDA, CDR2 SQIVND (reference sequence). Using reference TRBV19 and TRBJ2-5 for the parts outside the CDR3, the full variable domain is DGGITQSPKYLFRKEGQNVTLSCEQNLNHDAMYWYRQDPGQGLRLIYYSQIVNDFQKGDIAEGYSVSREKKESFPLTVTSAQKNPTAFYLCASTHTSQETQYFGPGTRLLVL.

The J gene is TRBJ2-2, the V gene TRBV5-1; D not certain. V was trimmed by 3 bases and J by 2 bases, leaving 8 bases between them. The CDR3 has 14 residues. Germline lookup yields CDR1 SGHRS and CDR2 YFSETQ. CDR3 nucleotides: TGCGCCAGCAGCTCCCCCCCAAACACCGGGGAGCTGTTTTTT. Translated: CASSSPPNTGELFF.

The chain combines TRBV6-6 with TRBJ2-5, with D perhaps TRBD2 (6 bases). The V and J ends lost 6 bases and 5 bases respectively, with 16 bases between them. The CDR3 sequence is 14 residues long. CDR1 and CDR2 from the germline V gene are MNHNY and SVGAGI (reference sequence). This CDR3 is CASSGRDFWETQYF. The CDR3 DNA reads TGTGCCAGCAGCGGACGGGACTTTTGGGAGACCCAGTACTTC.

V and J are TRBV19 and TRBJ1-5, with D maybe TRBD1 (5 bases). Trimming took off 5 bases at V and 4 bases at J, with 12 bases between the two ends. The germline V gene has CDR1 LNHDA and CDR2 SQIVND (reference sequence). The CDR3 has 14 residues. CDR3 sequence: CASSPRGGNQPQHF. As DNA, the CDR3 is TGTGCCAGTAGTCCCCGGGGGGGGAATCAGCCCCAGCATTTT.

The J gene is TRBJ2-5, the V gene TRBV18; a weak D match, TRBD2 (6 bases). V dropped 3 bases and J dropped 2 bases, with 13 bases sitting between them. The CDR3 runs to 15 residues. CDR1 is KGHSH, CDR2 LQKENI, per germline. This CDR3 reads CASSPLAGIQETQYF. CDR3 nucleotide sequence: TGTGCCAGCTCACCCTTGGCGGGGATACAAGAGACCCAGTACTTC.

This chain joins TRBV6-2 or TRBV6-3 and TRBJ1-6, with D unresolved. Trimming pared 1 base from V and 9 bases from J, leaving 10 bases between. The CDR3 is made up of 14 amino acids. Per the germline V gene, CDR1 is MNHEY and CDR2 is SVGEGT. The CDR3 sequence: CASSYFGLSSPLHF. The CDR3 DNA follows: TGTGCCAGCAGTTACTTCGGACTGAGTTCACCCCTCCACTTT.

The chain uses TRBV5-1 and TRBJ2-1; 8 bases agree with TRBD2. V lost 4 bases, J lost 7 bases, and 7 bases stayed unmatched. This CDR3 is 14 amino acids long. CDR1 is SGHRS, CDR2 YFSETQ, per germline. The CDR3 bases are TGCGCCAGCAGCCCCGGGACTAGACCAAATGAGCAGTTCTTC. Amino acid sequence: CASSPGTRPNEQFF.

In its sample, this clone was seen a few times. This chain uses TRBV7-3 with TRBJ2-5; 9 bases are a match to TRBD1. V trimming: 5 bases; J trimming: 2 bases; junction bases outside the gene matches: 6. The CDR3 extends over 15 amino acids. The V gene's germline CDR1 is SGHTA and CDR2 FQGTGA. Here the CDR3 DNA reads TGTGCCAGCAGCCTAGACAGGGGGAGACAAGAGACCCAGTACTTC. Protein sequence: CASSLDRGRQETQYF.